These 19 T cell receptor beta chains came from one sample sequenced in a study of blood T cell repertoires in COVID-19. The repertoire was sequenced with immunoSEQ multiplex PCR; TCRdb's copy has only in-frame clones and lacks some. The table has about 42,000 clones, around 77% seen once. Specimen: peripheral blood. The receptors here all came from a woman at least 80 years old with acute or convalescent COVID-19.

This clone has only one observation. The chain joins TRBV6-6 to TRBJ2-7; 7 nucleotides line up with TRBD2. CDR1 MNHNY and CDR2 SVGAGI come from the germline V gene (reference sequence). Germline trimming cut 6 bases from V and 4 bases from J; bases unmatched to any gene: 12. The CDR3 has 15 amino acids. The CDR3 DNA is TGTGCCAGCAGCTACGGGGCTAGCGGAACTTACGAGCAGTACTTC. This encodes CASSYGASGTYEQYF.

This chain links TRBV5-1 with TRBJ2-1; tentatively, D is TRBD1 (6 bases). This CDR3 spans 16 amino acids. V lost 1 base to trimming and J lost 1 base, with 12 bases between them. Germline V gene sequence: CDR1 SGHRS, CDR2 YFSETQ. CDR3 DNA sequence: TGCGCCAGCAGCTTGTGGGCAGGGGCTTCCTACAATGAGCAGTTCTTC. Residues: CASSLWAGASYNEQFF.

The chain uses TRBV24-1 and TRBJ1-1; the match to TRBD1 covers 7 bases. V was clipped by 4 bases and J by 7 bases; unmatched bases: 5. Germline V CDR1 and CDR2: KGHDR, SFDVKD. The CDR3 has 13 amino acids. CDR3 sequence: CATSERQGGEAFF. The CDR3 nucleotides are TGTGCCACCAGTGAACGACAGGGAGGTGAAGCTTTCTTT.

This clone was seen once. V is TRBV6-6 and J is TRBJ2-5; 7 nucleotides agree with TRBD1. V was clipped by 7 bases and J by 3 bases; unmatched bases: 11. Germline-derived CDR1 and CDR2 are MNHNY and SVGAGI (reference sequence). This CDR3 region has 15 residues. DNA for the CDR3: TGTGCCAGCAAAAGACAGGGCTGGCCCGAAGAGACCCAGTACTTC. Its protein product is CASKRQGWPEETQYF.

In its sample, this clone was seen a few times. The chain employs TRBV5-1 and TRBJ1-2, with 10 bases aligning to TRBD1. This CDR3 contains 17 residues. Germline CDR1 SGHRS, CDR2 YFSETQ. The V gene end was trimmed by 4 bases and the J gene end by 6 bases; junction bases not matched to a gene: 15. Here the CDR3 DNA reads TGCGCCAGCAGCATACTCCCCCTGGGACAGGGGACCAATGGCTACACCTTC. It encodes CASSILPLGQGTNGYTF.

The rearrangement links TRBV28 to TRBJ2-7; D is undetermined. This CDR3 is built from 13 residues. V was trimmed by 4 bases and J by 5 bases, leaving 12 bases between them. Germline V lookup: CDR1 MDHEN, CDR2 SYDVKM. CDR3 nucleotide sequence: TGTGCCAGCAGTTCCCTAGGTGGCCACGAGCAGTACTTC. This translates into CASSSLGGHEQYF. Full variable domain (missing parts from reference TRBV28 and TRBJ2-7): DVKVTQSSRYLVKRTGEKVFLECVQDMDHENMFWYRQDPGLGLRLIYFSYDVKMKEKGDIPEGYSVSREKKERFSLILESASTNQTSMYLCASSSLGGHEQYFGPGTRLTVT.

The CDR3 DNA follows: TGTGCCAGCAGTGACTTACAGGGTTCCTCCTACAATGAGCAGTTCTTC. Its protein is CASSDLQGSSYNEQFF. The J gene is TRBJ2-1, the V gene TRBV6-4; D is possibly TRBD1 (6 bases). Per the germline V gene, CDR1 is MRHNA and CDR2 is SNTAGT. V was shortened by 1 base and J by 0 bases, with 10 bases between the two germline ends. The CDR3 covers 16 residues.

The rearrangement links TRBV6-5 to TRBJ2-1; the D gene is possibly TRBD2 (6 bases). The germline V and J ends were trimmed by 7 bases and 11 bases, with 21 bases remaining between them. Germline loops: CDR1 MNHEY, CDR2 SVGAGI. The CDR3 loop spans 14 amino acids. CDR3 nucleotides: TGTGCCAGCATTAACGGGCGGGATCCCTGGAAGCAGTTCTTC. Its translation is CASINGRDPWKQFF.

CDR3: CASSPAPGLAGGSSYEQYF. In nucleotides, the CDR3 is TGTGCCAGCAGTCCTGCTCCGGGACTAGCGGGAGGGAGCTCCTACGAGCAGTACTTC. J is TRBJ2-7 and V is TRBV7-2; TRBD2 matches at 16 bases. Trimming at V came to 6 bases and at J to 0 bases, leaving 11 bases not matched to a gene. Germline V gene data show CDR1 as SGHTA and CDR2 as FQGNSA. The CDR3 totals 19 residues.

The table lists this clone with a count of one. The chain couples TRBV11-3 to TRBJ2-1; 9 bases fit TRBD1. Per germline, CDR1 SGHNT and CDR2 YENEEA. This CDR3 has 13 amino acids. Trimming at V came to 5 bases and at J to 6 bases, leaving 2 bases not matched to a gene. CDR3: CASSTDRGNEQFF. The DNA for the CDR3 is TGTGCCAGCAGCACGGACAGGGGCAATGAGCAGTTCTTC.

The chain joins TRBV2 to TRBJ2-7; 12 bases are a match to TRBD2. The CDR3 covers 17 residues. The V gene's germline CDR1 is SNHLY and CDR2 FYNNEI. The V gene end was trimmed by 2 bases and the J gene end by 2 bases; junction bases not matched to a gene: 7. Here the CDR3 DNA reads TGTGCCAGCAGTGAAACACCTCTAGCGGGAGGGCCCTACGAGCAGTACTTC. Translation gives CASSETPLAGGPYEQYF.

The chain couples TRBV2 to TRBJ2-1; TRBD2 aligns across 8 bases. The V and J ends lost 6 bases and 8 bases, in that order; junction bases with no gene match: 6. This CDR3 comprises 13 residues. Germline V gene data show CDR1 as SNHLY and CDR2 as FYNNEI. CDR3 bases: TGTGCCAGCAGGGGGACTAGGCCTCATGAGCAGTTCTTC. Translating gives CASRGTRPHEQFF.

The CDR3 sequence is CASSPPGVRSGNTIYF. The DNA of the CDR3 is TGTGCCAGCTCACCACCCGGGGTTCGGTCTGGAAACACCATATATTTT. This chain uses TRBV18 with TRBJ1-3; D is uncertain. This CDR3 contains 16 residues. V gave up 0 bases and J gave up 1 base, with 10 bases separating them. Germline V gene lookup returns CDR1 KGHSH and CDR2 LQKENI.

The rearrangement uses TRBV11-3 and TRBJ1-5; D is uncertain. This CDR3 comprises 17 residues. From germline, CDR1 is SGHNT and CDR2 YENEEA. The V end was cut by 2 bases, the J end by 0 bases, with 14 bases between. DNA for the CDR3: TGTGCCAGCAGCTTACCGCCCTACGCTTATAGCAATCAGCCCCAGCATTTT. It codes for CASSLPPYAYSNQPQHF.

The CDR3 loop reads CASSLDRGGTEAFF. The CDR3 bases are TGTGCCAGCAGTCTGGACAGGGGTGGCACTGAAGCTTTCTTT. The chain links TRBV28 to TRBJ1-1, with 9 bases lining up with TRBD1. V was clipped by 5 bases and J by 4 bases; unmatched bases: 5. The length of the CDR3 is 14 residues. The germline gives CDR1 MDHEN, CDR2 SYDVKM.

The chain couples TRBV5-5 to TRBJ1-5, with 8 bases matching TRBD1. Germline loops: CDR1 SGHKS, CDR2 YYEKEE (reference sequence). This CDR3 has 15 residues. J lost 1 base, V lost 2 bases, and 2 bases had no gene match. The CDR3 here is CASSFGDRSNQPQHF. The CDR3 bases are TGTGCCAGCAGCTTCGGGGACAGGAGCAATCAGCCCCAGCATTTT. Variable domain in full (rest from reference TRBV5-5 and TRBJ1-5): DAGVTQSPTHLIKTRGQQVTLRCSPISGHKSVSWYQQVLGQGPQFIFQYYEKEERGRGNFPDRFSARQFPNYSSELNVNALLLGDSALYLCASSFGDRSNQPQHFGDGTRLSIL.

The table lists this clone with a few counts. This chain connects TRBV6-2 or TRBV6-3 to TRBJ2-1; TRBD2 matches 11 bases. The CDR3 has 15 residues. V dropped 2 bases and J dropped 8; count of bases not matched to a gene: 5. Germline V gene lookup returns CDR1 MNHEY and CDR2 SVGEGT. The CDR3 reads CASSYALAGGDEQFF. CDR3 DNA: TGTGCCAGCAGTTACGCATTAGCGGGAGGGGATGAGCAGTTCTTC.

The V gene is TRBV5-1, the J gene TRBJ2-5; 7 bases are shared with TRBD1. This CDR3 spans 15 amino acids. The V gene's germline CDR1 is SGHRS and CDR2 YFSETQ. V lost 1 base to trimming and J lost 1 base; unmatched junction nucleotides: 4. The CDR3 DNA reads TGCGCCAGCAGCTTGTTGGGACAGCTCCAAGAGACCCAGTACTTC. Translating it yields CASSLLGQLQETQYF.

In its sample, this clone was seen a few times. The chain carries TRBV28 and TRBJ2-4; 9 bases match TRBD1. The germline V gene encodes CDR1 MDHEN and CDR2 SYDVKM. Unmatched junction bases numbered 0, after V lost 8 bases and J lost 4 bases. The CDR3 has 12 residues. The CDR3 sequence is CASGQGKNIQYF. As DNA, the CDR3 is TGTGCCAGCGGACAGGGGAAAAACATTCAGTACTTC.